These 29 T cell receptor beta chains were all obtained from the same sample, sequenced in a study of T cell changes during pregnancy in multiple sclerosis (dated by TCRdb to the late 2010s). Receptor amplification or capture employed the immunoSEQ multiplex PCR assay. What TCRdb holds here is the immuneACCESS table cut down to in-frame rearrangements. Part of the clones is not present; checked against another copy, under half of the missing clones reflect an unresolved V gene, and the others are unexplained. The sample table records more than 35,000 clones; 90% to 95% of these occur just once. The ten biggest clones cover around 0.48% of the sample. This specimen was CD4+ T cells from peripheral blood mononuclear cells, taken in the third trimester of pregnancy. Source of these receptors: a female donor in good health, enrolled as a control in a pregnancy study.

This chain links TRBV18 with TRBJ2-3; 8 nucleotides match TRBD2. V lost 2 bases, J lost 2 bases, and 3 bases stayed unmatched. CDR3 length: 15 amino acids. Germline V CDR1 and CDR2: KGHSH, LQKENI. The CDR3 here is CASSPGAGATDTQYF. The CDR3 DNA reads TGTGCCAGCTCACCAGGAGCGGGGGCCACAGATACGCAGTATTTT.

This clone appeared a single time. V and J are TRBV5-1 and TRBJ2-7, with 7 nucleotides matching TRBD2. This CDR3 has 16 residues. The V gene's germline CDR1 is SGHRS and CDR2 YFSETQ. Trimming at V came to 4 bases and at J to 2 bases, leaving 12 bases not matched to a gene. This CDR3 reads CASSLTRLAGTYEQYF. CDR3 nucleotide sequence: TGCGCCAGCAGCCTTACCCGACTAGCTGGAACCTACGAGCAGTACTTC.

This clone was recorded once. V gene TRBV11-3 combines with J gene TRBJ2-5; 7 nucleotides agree with TRBD2. V lost 5 bases and J lost 4; bases outside the gene matches: 7. CDR3 length: 14 amino acids. CDR1 SGHNT and CDR2 YENEEA come from the germline V gene. DNA for the CDR3: TGTGCCAGCAGCATTACCGGGACTACAGAGACCCAGTACTTC. Translated, it gives CASSITGTTETQYF.

The J gene is TRBJ1-5, the V gene TRBV7-9, with TRBD1 matching 7 bases. V lost 5 bases to trimming and J lost 7 bases; unmatched junction nucleotides: 11. The germline CDR1 and CDR2 sequences are SEHNR and FQNEAQ (reference sequence). The CDR3 is made up of 15 amino acids. The CDR3, as DNA: TGTGCCAGCAGCCGGGATGCAGGGGGGCGCCAGCCCCAGCATTTT. Encoded protein: CASSRDAGGRQPQHF.

The CDR3 DNA reads TGTGCCAGCAGTTCGGGAAACCGAGCCGAGCAGTACTTC. Translation gives CASSSGNRAEQYF. V usage is TRBV6-1 and J usage is TRBJ2-7; TRBD2 might be the D (5 bases). The CDR3 has 13 residues. V shed 5 bases and J shed 6 bases, with 14 bases lying between them. Germline V gene sequence: CDR1 MNHNS, CDR2 SASEGT.

The chain recombines TRBV29-1 with TRBJ1-4; 7 bases align to TRBD1. V lost 5 bases, J lost 1 base, and 4 bases stayed unmatched. CDR1 is SQVTM, CDR2 ANQGSEA, per germline. This CDR3 has 14 amino acids. The CDR3 sequence is CSVRDSLTNEKLFF. CDR3 bases: TGCAGCGTTCGGGACAGTCTAACTAATGAAAAACTGTTTTTT.

The rearrangement uses TRBV7-2 and TRBJ2-5; possibly TRBD2 for D (5 bases). V lost 2 bases and J lost 4, with 11 bases in between. The CDR3 loop spans 14 amino acids. Germline assignment: CDR1 SGHTA and CDR2 FQGNSA. As DNA, the CDR3 is TGTGCCAGCAGCTTAACGGGAATCGGAGAGACCCAGTACTTC. Translated: CASSLTGIGETQYF.

This chain links TRBV7-2 with TRBJ1-1; D uncertain. V gave up 1 base and J gave up 5 bases, with 8 bases separating them. From germline, CDR1 is SGHTA and CDR2 FQGNSA. This CDR3 is 13 amino acids long. The CDR3 loop is CASSLGGSTEAFF. In DNA, the CDR3 is TGTGCCAGCAGCTTAGGAGGGTCGACTGAAGCTTTCTTT. Looking up the rest from reference TRBV7-2 and TRBJ1-1 gives the full variable domain: GAGVSQSPSNKVTEKGKDVELRCDPISGHTALYWYRQSLGQGLEFLIYFQGNSAPDKSGLPSDRFSAERTGGSVSTLTIQRTQQEDSAVYLCASSLGGSTEAFFGQGTRLTVV.

This clone has only one observation. The chain has TRBV28 and TRBJ1-1; D perhaps matches TRBD1 (6 bases). Germline V CDR1 and CDR2: MDHEN, SYDVKM. Trimming took off 8 bases at V and 5 bases at J, with 18 bases between the two ends. This CDR3 has 14 residues. The DNA for the CDR3 is TGTGCCAGCCCCCCCCCAGGAGACAGGACTGAAGCTTTCTTT. Its protein is CASPPPGDRTEAFF.

This chain uses TRBV28 with TRBJ2-7; 10 nucleotides align to TRBD2. The junction had 9 bases not matched to a gene; V was cut back by 6 bases and J by 4 bases. In germline, CDR1 is MDHEN, CDR2 SYDVKM. This CDR3 contains 15 residues. This CDR3 reads CASRPSSGSLYEQYF. The DNA for the CDR3 is TGTGCCAGCAGGCCCTCTAGCGGGAGCTTATACGAGCAGTACTTC.

The V gene is TRBV29-1, the J gene TRBJ2-5; no reliable D call. This CDR3 is built from 14 residues. V dropped 1 base and J dropped 3 bases, with 12 bases sitting between them. Germline lookup yields CDR1 SQVTM and CDR2 ANQGSEA. CDR3 sequence: CSVEGLITKETQYF. The CDR3 region has the DNA TGCAGCGTTGAAGGGCTGATTACAAAAGAGACCCAGTACTTC.

The V and J genes are TRBV19 and TRBJ2-3, with D perhaps matching TRBD1 (6 bases). The V end was cut by 5 bases, the J end by 4 bases, with 13 bases between. Germline loops: CDR1 LNHDA, CDR2 SQIVND (reference sequence). The CDR3 covers 14 residues. The CDR3 sequence is CASSPWGPPDTQYF. CDR3 nucleotides: TGTGCCAGTAGTCCCTGGGGGCCGCCAGATACGCAGTATTTT.

The J gene is TRBJ2-1, the V gene TRBV25-1; D remains ambiguous. V was shortened by 3 bases and J by 6 bases, with 18 bases between the two germline ends. Germline V gene lookup returns CDR1 MGHDK and CDR2 SYGVNS. This CDR3 is built from 16 residues. CDR3 nucleotides: TGTGCCAGCAGTGAGCTGTATGTTGGGCCCTTCAATGAGCAGTTCTTC. It specifies CASSELYVGPFNEQFF.

The rearrangement joins TRBV5-1 to TRBJ2-2; TRBD2 might be the D (5 bases). V gave up 0 bases and J gave up 1 base, with 7 bases separating them. Germline CDR1 SGHRS, CDR2 YFSETQ. This CDR3 is 15 amino acids long. The DNA for the CDR3 is TGCGCCAGCAGCTTGGAAGGGAGGAACACCGGGGAGCTGTTTTTT. Its translation is CASSLEGRNTGELFF.

The V and J genes are TRBV2 and TRBJ2-7, with 7 bases aligning to TRBD1. Unmatched junction bases numbered 6, after V lost 7 bases and J lost 3 bases. CDR1 SNHLY and CDR2 FYNNEI come from the germline V gene. This CDR3 comprises 13 residues. The CDR3 coding sequence is TGTGCCAGCACCCCTGACAGGGACTACGAGCAGTACTTC. It translates to CASTPDRDYEQYF.

The rearrangement uses TRBV6-5 and TRBJ2-7; D possibly corresponds to TRBD2 (5 bases). The CDR3 runs to 15 residues. The V end was cut by 6 bases, the J end by 3 bases, with 18 bases between. Germline CDR1 MNHEY, CDR2 SVGAGI. The CDR3 region is CASSRRGLGVYEQYF. Written as DNA, the CDR3 is TGTGCCAGCAGCCGACGGGGATTGGGTGTCTACGAGCAGTACTTC.

The V call is TRBV7-2, the J call TRBJ2-3, with 7 bases matching TRBD2. J gave up 3 bases and V 1 base, and 10 bases lay outside the gene matches. The CDR3 consists of 17 residues. Germline V gives CDR1 SGHTA, CDR2 FQGNSA. Here the CDR3 reads CASSLGFGTTKTDTQYF. DNA for the CDR3: TGTGCCAGCAGCTTAGGGTTTGGGACTACCAAGACAGATACGCAGTATTTT.

The chain uses TRBV7-2 and TRBJ2-7; D is uncertain. The germline V gene has CDR1 SGHTA and CDR2 FQGNSA. The CDR3 runs to 13 residues. Trimming took 5 bases from V and 3 from J, leaving 11 bases between them. The CDR3 here is CASSRGDGYEQYF. In DNA, the CDR3 is TGTGCCAGCAGCCGCGGCGATGGCTACGAGCAGTACTTC.

The chain has TRBV30 and TRBJ2-4, with TRBD2 as a possible D gene (6 bases). Trimming stripped 0 bases from V and 7 bases from J, with 7 bases between. Germline CDR1 and CDR2: GTSNPN and SVGIG (reference sequence). CDR3 length: 12 residues. Written as DNA, the CDR3 is TGTGCCTGGAGTGTTGGGGGGAACATTCAGTACTTC. Protein: CAWSVGGNIQYF.

The genes are TRBV18 and TRBJ2-5; no reliable D call. There are 14 residues in the CDR3. Germline V gene sequence: CDR1 KGHSH, CDR2 LQKENI. Trimming left V 0 bases short and J 2 bases short, with 7 bases between. The CDR3 DNA sequence: TGTGCCAGCTCACCACCGTCCAGACAAGAGACCCAGTACTTC. Protein sequence: CASSPPSRQETQYF.

V usage is TRBV4-2 and J usage is TRBJ2-2; TRBD2 matches at 12 bases. J was trimmed by 0 bases and V by 0 bases; bases with no gene match: 5. The CDR3 is made up of 19 amino acids. The germline gives CDR1 LGHNA, CDR2 YNFKEQ. The CDR3, as DNA: TGTGCCAGCAGCCAAGATTTAGCTAGCGGGGGGGCGAACACCGGGGAGCTGTTTTTT. It specifies CASSQDLASGGANTGELFF.

The chain employs TRBV9 and TRBJ2-5, with 9 bases lining up with TRBD2. Trimming removed 4 bases from V and 1 base from J; junction bases left unmatched: 8. The CDR3 has 16 amino acids. Germline loops: CDR1 SGDLS, CDR2 YYNGEE. The CDR3 DNA is TGTGCCAGCAGCTTAGTGGCGGGAGGGCCCCAAGAGACCCAGTACTTC. Protein product: CASSLVAGGPQETQYF.

The chain couples TRBV5-1 to TRBJ2-3; D perhaps matches TRBD1 (5 bases). The CDR3 spans 14 residues. V was pared by 4 bases and J by 2 bases, with 11 bases between. Germline-derived CDR1 and CDR2 are SGHRS and YFSETQ. The CDR3 is CASSLDSPTDTQYF. CDR3 DNA: TGCGCCAGCAGCCTTGACAGCCCCACAGATACGCAGTATTTT.

This clone was observed once. The chain couples TRBV5-1 to TRBJ2-1; D remains unclear. V dropped 0 bases and J dropped 6 bases, with 10 bases sitting between them. This CDR3 contains 14 residues. CDR1 SGHRS and CDR2 YFSETQ come from the germline V gene. The chain's CDR3 is CASSLVPGINEQFF. The CDR3 DNA follows: TGCGCCAGCAGCTTGGTTCCAGGCATCAATGAGCAGTTCTTC.

This chain links TRBV11-2 with TRBJ2-7; D is possibly TRBD1 (5 bases). V lost 5 bases and J 0 bases, leaving 20 bases between the germline ends. CDR3 length: 17 amino acids. Germline lookup yields CDR1 SGHAT and CDR2 FQNNGV. The CDR3 region is CASSKRQNQYPSYEQYF. The CDR3 DNA sequence: TGTGCCAGCAGCAAACGACAGAATCAATACCCCTCCTACGAGCAGTACTTC.

This chain connects TRBV28 to TRBJ2-3; 10 positions agree with TRBD2. J was trimmed by 3 bases and V by 5 bases; bases with no gene match: 5. Germline assignment: CDR1 MDHEN and CDR2 SYDVKM. This CDR3 comprises 15 residues. The CDR3 is CASSLGLAVTDTQYF. CDR3 nucleotides: TGTGCCAGCAGTCTAGGACTAGCGGTTACAGATACGCAGTATTTT.

The chain uses TRBV28 and TRBJ1-2; weak D call: TRBD1 (5 bases). V gave up 1 base and J gave up 2 bases, with 14 bases separating them. Germline V gene lookup returns CDR1 MDHEN and CDR2 SYDVKM. This CDR3 has 16 residues. The CDR3 nucleotides are TGTGCCAGCAGTTTATTTACGGACACCATAAACTATGGCTACACCTTC. Its translation is CASSLFTDTINYGYTF.

This rearrangement joins TRBV2 to TRBJ2-7; 7 nucleotides match TRBD2. This CDR3 is built from 17 residues. V was clipped by 0 bases and J by 0 bases; unmatched bases: 8. Germline V CDR1 and CDR2: SNHLY, FYNNEI. The CDR3 loop reads CASSEAPWAGVSYEQYF. CDR3 nucleotide sequence: TGTGCCAGCAGTGAAGCGCCGTGGGCGGGGGTCTCCTACGAGCAGTACTTC.

The chain couples TRBV5-1 to TRBJ2-2; D perhaps matches TRBD2 (5 bases). Trimming shortened V by 5 bases and J by 7 bases, and 15 bases separated the two germline ends. Germline lookup yields CDR1 SGHRS and CDR2 YFSETQ. The CDR3 runs 14 residues. The DNA of the CDR3 is TGCGCCAGCAGGGACTCAACCCGAGTCGGGGAGCTGTTTTTT. Its protein product is CASRDSTRVGELFF.